This T cell receptor beta chain emerged from a study of blood T cell repertoires in COVID-19. The CDR3 is made up of 15 amino acids. Germline assignment: CDR1 SGHNT and CDR2 YYREEE (reference sequence). V lost 1 base, J lost 4 bases, and 4 bases stayed unmatched. Clones were sequenced by immunoSEQ multiplex PCR, and TCRdb holds only the in-frame ones, with some missing. The table has under 300,000 clones, 75% to 90% seen once. Sequenced: PBMCs or T cells enriched from blood (not recorded which). This clonotype was obtained from a woman aged 40 to 50 who had recovered from COVID-19. The chain is built from TRBV5-4 and TRBJ2-1; 8 bases map to TRBD2. The CDR3 sequence: CASSLTSGLYNEQFF. The CDR3, as DNA: TGTGCCAGCAGCTTGACTAGCGGACTATACAATGAGCAGTTCTTC.